This paragraph covers one T cell receptor beta chain sequence. What it binds is unknown. There are 12 residues in the CDR3. CDR1 and CDR2 (germline): SEHNR, FQNEAQ (reference sequence). Trimming pared 0 bases from V and 8 bases from J, leaving 7 bases between. This entry belongs to a study of shared clonotypes between healthy human individuals. Study-wide findings and caveats: An effect of sequencing depth on clonotype sharing among donors was expected. Blood was the only sampled material, and tissue repertoires likely differ. When compared with the clonotypes that were shared by all four sorted-subset donors, the non-shared clonotypes turned out to have lower generation probabilities.

The repertoire was sequenced with immunoSEQ multiplex PCR; TCRdb's copy has only in-frame clones and lacks some. Among 950,000 to 1,100,000 clones listed, about three quarters were seen once. The sample taken for sequencing was memory CD4+ T cells sorted from blood. Specified subset: CD45RA-negative fraction. The clonotype comes from a man between 18 and 35 years old in good health. This chain links TRBV7-9 with TRBJ1-2; unclear D gene. The CDR3 nucleotides read TGTGCCAGCAGCTTAGCAGTTCAGGGCTACACCTTC. Protein product: CASSLAVQGYTF.